This TCR beta chain was recovered during a study of blood T cells in healthy people across ages. Across the study: Per two T cells, about one barcoded beta molecule was captured through template switching.

This CDR3 is 14 amino acids long. The germline V and J ends were trimmed by 1 base and 7 bases, with 11 bases remaining between them. The germline V gene encodes CDR1 LGHNA and CDR2 YSLEER. Combining a sample-barcoded 5' primer with a J-beta primer mix, a second PCR ran for about 7 to 11 cycles. Via MiXCR, TCRdb re-called the 5' RACE reads, giving one row per CDR3 protein. The table records about 1.8 million distinct CDR3 sequences, around half of them present only once. For every donor, a draw yielded about 10 milliliters of peripheral blood. General study points: With age, beta diversity per million T cells declined roughly linearly, significantly by 40. Naive CD4+ cell counts and diversity both ran higher in long-lived than in aged donors.

This clonotype has only a few counts. Its antigen remains unidentified. The chain couples TRBV4-3 to TRBJ2-4; perhaps TRBD1 as D (5 bases). This receptor was obtained from a woman in her thirties or forties in good health. The source material was blood. CDR3 region: CASSQGGSGNIQYF. The CDR3, as DNA: TGCGCCAGCAGCCAAGGGGGCTCGGGCAACATTCAGTACTTC.